The T cell receptor (beta chain) described here comes from a study of regulatory T cells in long-lasting Graves disease. The germline V gene has CDR1 SGHRS and CDR2 YFSETQ. This CDR3 comprises 13 residues. Deletions cut 1 base from V and 0 bases from J, with 4 bases between. Researchers made TCR beta libraries by using iRepertoire HTBI primers and running Arm-PCR on CDR3 regions. Original analysis: Identification yielded 60 or so TRBV and 14 TRBJ segments across samples. TCRdb itself ran the multiplex PCR reads through MiXCR, one entry per CDR3 protein. The authors' filters were not applied to this entry. Of around 250,000 distinct CDR3 sequences detected, around 20% appear once; the ten largest clones hold around 20%. Points from the study as a whole: Patients with persistent disease showed a bias toward TRBV28, TRBJ1-2 and TRBJ2-5. Accuracy could have been hurt by small sample size.

Time point noted: newly diagnosed GD, antithyroid drugs for less than 3 months. With RNA extracted from PBMCs as input, the TCR library was made. Many counts were recorded for this clonotype. Its target is unknown. The chain combines TRBV5-1 with TRBJ2-5; D gene unclear. Material: peripheral blood mononuclear cells (PBMCs), obtained at new diagnosis, from a patient treated with antithyroid drugs. The receptor was derived from a female donor with Graves disease. The CDR3 DNA is TGCGCCAGCAGCTTGCAAGACCAAGAGACCCAGTACTTC. Its protein is CASSLQDQETQYF.